A selection of T cell receptor beta chains follows, all from one sample in a study of blood T cells in healthy people across ages. One entry per CDR3 protein, called by TCRdb with MiXCR from the 5' RACE reads. Of approximately 900,000 distinct CDR3 sequences in the sample, roughly 29% are singletons; the top ten hold roughly 10%. These data are also associated with another study on T cells of mothers and their children.

The sequencing sample was made of blood. The receptor set was obtained from a woman aged 40 to 50 in good health. The CDR3 runs from the conserved cysteine through the conserved F or W. Only part of the rows carry a size: once, few, many, or a class if the clone is expanded.

j_call | v_call | clone_size | cdr3_aa
TRBJ2-3 | TRBV28 | once | CASSLHGGGVTDTQYF
TRBJ2-4 | TRBV20-1 | many | CSAPDPSLAKNIQYF
TRBJ1-2 | TRBV12-3/TRBV12-4 | . | CASSLAGGAHGYTF
TRBJ1-2 | TRBV7-9 | . | CASSSTMTDNYGYTF
TRBJ2-7 | TRBV28 | many | CASSPRTADSYEQYF
TRBJ2-1 | TRBV7-9 | . | CASSFSTSGEQFF
TRBJ2-3 | TRBV5-1 | . | CASSTGTSSTDTQYF
TRBJ2-7 | TRBV11-3 | . | CASSLGGFQQYF
TRBJ2-4 | TRBV7-9 | . | CASSLVVTAWDIQYF
TRBJ1-1 | TRBV4-1 | . | CASSHRDISEAFF
TRBJ2-5 | TRBV10-3 | . | CAISARTEETQYF
TRBJ2-1 | TRBV12-3/TRBV12-4 | many | CASRTGTSGSNEQFF
TRBJ2-3 | TRBV20-1 | many | CSARDHLASTDTQYF
TRBJ1-1 | TRBV29-1 | . | CSLNRGLMNTEAFF
TRBJ2-7 | TRBV27 | . | CASSLLGSDYEQYF
TRBJ2-4 | TRBV12-3/TRBV12-4 | many | CASSPTGTKNIQYF
TRBJ2-6 | TRBV11-2 | . | CASSPLEGPSSGANVLTF
TRBJ1-2 | TRBV10-3 | . | CAISEFDSPNYGYTF
TRBJ2-7 | TRBV7-2 | . | CASSLARGTPSYEQYF
TRBJ2-7 | TRBV6-2/TRBV6-3 | few | CASSYSNRFEQYF
TRBJ2-1 | TRBV11-2 | . | CASSQDAGGYNEQFF
TRBJ1-3 | TRBV7-2 | . | CASSLGFGNTLGNTIYF
TRBJ1-1 | TRBV12-3/TRBV12-4 | few | CASSPTGTGGTEAFF
TRBJ2-5 | TRBV4-3 | . | CASSQDMVGPQYF
TRBJ2-1 | TRBV6-1 | many | CASSPEDFPYNEQFF
TRBJ1-6 | TRBV6-6 | . | CASQRGGPGAYNSPLHF
TRBJ2-7 | TRBV5-1 | many | CASSLGLGTGAYEQYF
TRBJ2-3 | TRBV28 | few | CASSLPGGPSDTQYF
TRBJ2-5 | TRBV18 | many | CASSPRDGKETQYF
TRBJ2-3 | TRBV14 | few | CASSQTAGADTQYF
TRBJ2-7 | TRBV18 | few | CASSPLLGRVENEQYF
TRBJ1-2 | TRBV4-3 | many | CASSQDIGGWGYTF
TRBJ1-1 | TRBV28 | . | CASRSYTGKDTEAFF
TRBJ2-3 | TRBV4-1 | many | CASSREVTGGTDTQYF
TRBJ1-4 | TRBV7-9 | . | CASSARDGPMGGEKLFF
TRBJ2-7 | TRBV20-1 | many | CSVTPPVGRGRDEQYF
TRBJ2-5 | TRBV20-1 | many | CSARDQEGTAETQYF
TRBJ2-6 | TRBV20-1 | many | CSATSSGAGANVLTF
TRBJ1-1 | TRBV5-1 | . | CASSWGQGSAEAFF
TRBJ2-5 | TRBV15 | many | CATSRESASETQYF
TRBJ2-2 | TRBV7-9 | . | CASSKDRGITGELFF
TRBJ2-6 | TRBV6-2/TRBV6-3 | . | CASSPGHSGANVLTF
TRBJ1-4 | TRBV2 | few | CASSPWDRGKLFF
TRBJ1-4 | TRBV27 | . | CASSLGITGVGEKLFF
TRBJ1-2 | TRBV28 | few | CASSRRDYGYTF
TRBJ2-1 | TRBV28 | few | CASSLGGTGTYEQFF